This T cell receptor beta chain is from a study of blood T cell repertoires in COVID-19. For the study at large: The United States, Italy and Spain provided the acute and convalescent COVID-19 samples. PBMCs, B-cell-depleted T cells, or T cells provided the cDNA or gDNA that made up the material.

Of note for this clone: This sample includes further DNA sequences coding for the same CDR3.

The CDR3 totals 16 residues. CDR1 is SGHNT, CDR2 YYREEE, per germline (reference sequence). The ends lost 4 bases at V and 6 bases at J; junction bases unmatched: 13. As handled by the study authors: Amplification of reference gene primers was used by the study to estimate nucleated cell counts. The table came from immunoSEQ multiplex PCR; TCRdb's copy has only in-frame clones and leaves some out. The DNA gave D and trimming, while V, J and clone size come from that table. The data contain about 110,000 clones, about four fifths of them singletons. The J gene is TRBJ2-1, the V gene TRBV5-4; 7 positions agree with TRBD2. Sequenced sample: peripheral blood. The clonotype originates from a woman in her seventies with acute or convalescent COVID-19. In nucleotides, the CDR3 is TGTGCCAGCAGCGTAGGCGGGAGTACCCACGGCAATGAGCAGTTCTTC. Residues: CASSVGGSTHGNEQFF.